The T cell receptor (beta chain) described here comes from a study of cytomegalovirus exposure and HLA in healthy donors. General observations from the study: Previous analysis showed most TCR beta V segments were productive about 90% or about 30% of the time.

With 60 Vbeta and 13 Jbeta primers, the PCR was carried out. The method was immunoSEQ multiplex PCR; TCRdb's version includes in-frame clones alone and lacks a portion of them. Among 45,000 to 60,000 clones listed, around 82% were seen once. The germline V gene encodes CDR1 SGHAT and CDR2 FQNNGV. Trimming cost V 6 bases and J 6 bases; bases outside gene matches: 6. This CDR3 region has 15 residues. Of note for this clone: The antigen is undetermined.

V and J are TRBV11-2 and TRBJ2-7; 15 nucleotides align to TRBD2. Sequencing used PBMCs. The clonotype originates from a man aged 25-45 years in good health and CMV-seropositive. CDR3 protein: CASSGLAGGKGEQYF. The CDR3 DNA sequence: TGTGCCAGCAGTGGACTAGCGGGGGGGAAGGGCGAGCAGTACTTC.